Here is one T cell receptor beta chain with its context. Its target is unknown. The data were obtained in a study of B cell selection in AIRE deficiency. General study results and limits: Approximately 32% of healthy-donor shared Treg TCRbeta sequences appeared in patient Tconv cells.

This CDR3 contains 15 residues. Deletions cut 5 bases from V and 3 bases from J, with 13 bases between. CDR1 SGHVS and CDR2 FQNEAQ come from the germline V gene. The regulatory T cell sort gate was CD4+CD25hiCD127low/negative. Sequencing used immunoSEQ multiplex PCR; TCRdb keeps in-frame clones, though not all of them. The table records 23,000 or so clones, about nine tenths of them present only once. The TCR comes from a human donor in good health. The sequenced sample consisted of CD4+CD25+ Tregs sorted from PBMCs. J is TRBJ1-4 and V is TRBV7-8; unclear D gene. The CDR3 DNA reads TGTGCCAGCAGCAAACTCAGTGGAGCTAATGAAAAACTGTTTTTT. Protein: CASSKLSGANEKLFF.